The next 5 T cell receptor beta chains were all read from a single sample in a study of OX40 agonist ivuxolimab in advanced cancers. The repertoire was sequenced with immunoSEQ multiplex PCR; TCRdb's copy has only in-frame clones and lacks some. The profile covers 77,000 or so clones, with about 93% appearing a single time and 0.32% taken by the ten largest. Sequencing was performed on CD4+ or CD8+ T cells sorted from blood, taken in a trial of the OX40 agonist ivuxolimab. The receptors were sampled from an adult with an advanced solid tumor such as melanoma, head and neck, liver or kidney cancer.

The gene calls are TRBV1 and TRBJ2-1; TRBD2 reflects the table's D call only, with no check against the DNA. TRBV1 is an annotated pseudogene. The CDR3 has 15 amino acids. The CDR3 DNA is TGCACCAGCAGCCATCGGGGGGAGCCTTACAATGAGCAGTTCTTC. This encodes CTSSHRGEPYNEQFF.

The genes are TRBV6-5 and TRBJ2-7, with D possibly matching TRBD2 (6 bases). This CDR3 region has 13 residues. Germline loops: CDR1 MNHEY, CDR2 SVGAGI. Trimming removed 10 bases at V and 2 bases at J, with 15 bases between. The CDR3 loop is CATLSGATYEQYF. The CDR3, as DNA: TGTGCCACTTTGTCGGGAGCGACCTACGAGCAGTACTTC.

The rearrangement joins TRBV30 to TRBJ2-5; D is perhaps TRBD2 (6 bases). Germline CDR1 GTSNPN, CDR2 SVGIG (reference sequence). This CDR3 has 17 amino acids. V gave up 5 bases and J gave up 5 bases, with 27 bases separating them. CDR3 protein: CAWRYGGWGSTTETQYF. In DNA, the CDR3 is TGTGCCTGGCGTTACGGGGGTTGGGGCTCCACGACGGAGACCCAGTACTTC.

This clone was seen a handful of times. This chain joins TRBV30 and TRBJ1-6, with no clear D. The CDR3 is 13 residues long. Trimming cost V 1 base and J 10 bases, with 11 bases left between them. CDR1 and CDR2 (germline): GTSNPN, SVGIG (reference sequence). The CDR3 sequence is CAWSGTEKSPLHF. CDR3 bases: TGTGCCTGGAGTGGAACAGAGAAGTCACCCCTCCACTTT.

The CDR3 here is CASSEGQGGETQYF. CDR3 nucleotide sequence: TGTGCCAGCAGCGAGGGACAGGGTGGAGAGACCCAGTACTTC. The rearrangement joins TRBV13 to TRBJ2-5; 9 bases map to TRBD1. J gave up 4 bases and V 5 bases, and 5 bases lay outside the gene matches. Germline values: CDR1 PRHDT, CDR2 FYEKMQ (reference sequence). The CDR3 spans 14 residues.